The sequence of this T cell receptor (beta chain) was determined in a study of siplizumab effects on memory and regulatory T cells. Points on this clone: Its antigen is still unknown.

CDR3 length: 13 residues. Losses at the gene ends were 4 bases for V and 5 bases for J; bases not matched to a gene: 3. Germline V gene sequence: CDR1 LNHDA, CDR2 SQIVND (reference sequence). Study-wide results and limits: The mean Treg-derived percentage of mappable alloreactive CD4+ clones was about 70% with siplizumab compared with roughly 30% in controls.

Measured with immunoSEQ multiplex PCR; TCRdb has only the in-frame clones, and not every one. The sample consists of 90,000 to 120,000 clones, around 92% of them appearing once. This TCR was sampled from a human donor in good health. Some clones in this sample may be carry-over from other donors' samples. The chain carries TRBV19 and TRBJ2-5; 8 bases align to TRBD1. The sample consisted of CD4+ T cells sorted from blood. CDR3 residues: CASSTGGFETQYF. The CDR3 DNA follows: TGTGCCAGTAGTACAGGGGGCTTTGAGACCCAGTACTTC.